The clone carrying this TCR beta chain was recorded many times. Its antigen is not identified. The sequenced fragment ends 3 residues before the CDR3 boundary, so the rest is inferred from the germline J gene. This sample stems from a study of T cell clonality in common variable immunodeficiency. Study results and caveats: Common variable immunodeficiency TCR beta sequences reportedly had fewer deletions and N-nucleotide insertions.

CDR3 length: 16 amino acids. CDR1 and CDR2 from the germline V gene are GTSNPN and SVGIG (reference sequence). V shed 3 bases and J shed 5 bases, with 19 bases lying between them. Patients and controls were mostly of Caucasian heritage. All CVID subjects were on immunoglobulin replacement for at least one year. Equal genomic DNA amounts from CVID and control samples were sequenced. Clones were read by immunoSEQ multiplex PCR, and TCRdb kept only the in-frame ones, dropping some. Listed for the sample are about 28,000 clones, none seen a single time. The chain employs TRBV30 and TRBJ2-2; maybe TRBD2 (5 bases). This sequence was found in a human donor with common variable immunodeficiency. The specimen sequenced was peripheral blood mononuclear cells. The sequenced CDR3 bases are TGTGCCTGGAGCCCCGAGCCAATCCGCGGGACCGGGGAG. This translates into CAWSPEPIRGTGE. The CDR3 in full is CAWSPEPIRGTGELFF. The entire variable domain, with the rest obtained from reference TRBV30 and TRBJ2-2, is as follows: SQTIHQWPATLVQPVGSPLSLECTVEGTSNPNLYWYRQAAGRGLQLLFYSVGIGQISSEVPQNLSASRPQDRQFILSSKKLLLSDSGFYLCAWSPEPIRGTGELFFGEGSRLTVL.